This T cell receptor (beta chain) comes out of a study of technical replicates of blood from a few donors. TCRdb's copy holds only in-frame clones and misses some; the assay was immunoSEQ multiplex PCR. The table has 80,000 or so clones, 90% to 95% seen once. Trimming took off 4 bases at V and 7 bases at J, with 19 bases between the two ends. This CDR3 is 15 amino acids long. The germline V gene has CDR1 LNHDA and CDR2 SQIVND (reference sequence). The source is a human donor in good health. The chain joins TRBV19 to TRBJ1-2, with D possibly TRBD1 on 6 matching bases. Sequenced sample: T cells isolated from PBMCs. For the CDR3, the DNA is TGTGCCAGTAGTACTACAGGGAACTCGCTGAGTGGCTACACCTTC. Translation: CASSTTGNSLSGYTF.